The rows below give T cell receptor beta chains drawn from one sample of a study of cytomegalovirus exposure and HLA in healthy donors. Clones were read by immunoSEQ multiplex PCR, and TCRdb kept only the in-frame ones, dropping some. Of about 94,000 clones listed, roughly 77% are singletons. Sequencing used PBMCs. Every receptor here comes from a human donor in good health. Each CDR3 is given with its conserved first and last residue. The D gene is left open where the match is weak. A row's size may be missing; if present it is once, few, many or a size class.

clone size	D gene	V gene	J gene	CDR3 protein	CDR3 DNA
-	TRBD2	TRBV4-3	TRBJ2-3	CASSPGGGTDTQYF	TGCGCCAGCAGCCCCGGGGGGGGCACAGATACGCAGTATTTT
once	-	TRBV7-2	TRBJ1-5	CASSLVVTGTNQPQHF	TGTGCCAGCAGCTTAGTGGTGACAGGAACCAATCAGCCCCAGCATTTT
-	-	TRBV23-1	TRBJ1-5	CASSPPGLDRSNQPQHF	TGCGCCAGCAGTCCCCCGGGGCTAGACAGGTCCAATCAGCCCCAGCATTTT
-	TRBD2	TRBV28	TRBJ2-7	CASSPPSGLAAYEQYF	TGTGCCAGCAGTCCTCCCTCGGGACTAGCGGCCTACGAGCAGTACTTC
-	-	TRBV6-1	TRBJ1-5	CASSEAGGVHQPQHF	TGTGCCAGCAGTGAAGCAGGGGGAGTTCATCAGCCCCAGCATTTT
-	-	TRBV7-7	TRBJ1-1	CASSRTANTEAFF	TGTGCTAGCAGCCGGACAGCAAACACTGAAGCTTTCTTT
once	-	TRBV9	TRBJ2-3	CASSVGATRTDTQYF	TGTGCCAGCAGCGTAGGGGCCACCCGCACAGATACGCAGTATTTT
many	TRBD1	TRBV4-3	TRBJ1-5	CASSQHRGQPQHF	TGCGCCAGCAGCCAACACAGGGGACAGCCCCAGCATTTT
-	TRBD2	TRBV7-2	TRBJ2-1	CASSLVASGRAGGNEQFF	TGTGCCAGCAGCTTAGTGGCTAGCGGGAGGGCCGGGGGAAATGAGCAGTTCTTC
-	TRBD1	TRBV27	TRBJ2-2	CASSYRLTGPSPTNTGELFF	TGTGCCAGCAGTTATCGGTTGACAGGGCCGAGTCCTACGAACACCGGGGAGCTGTTTTTT
-	TRBD2	TRBV6-5	TRBJ2-1	CASRGLAGVIF	TGTGCCAGCAGGGGACTAGCGGGAGTAATCTTC